This entry features one T cell receptor beta chain sequence. This clonotype was seen repeatedly, ten times or more. It has no known antigen specificity. Base qualities are not at hand, and no much larger clone is one base apart. Sequencing took place on an Illumina NovaSeq 6000. TCRalpha and TCRbeta cDNA libraries were constructed by 5'RACE with constant-segment primers, with sample barcodes and unique molecular identifiers being introduced. Trizol reagent was used to extract RNA from every sample. Library amplification was performed in two PCR steps, and a second sample barcode and Illumina TruSeq adapters were introduced in the second step. Libraries were sequenced on an Illumina NovaSeq with 2 x 150 bp paired-end reads. The original pipeline was this. Demultiplexing of reads and collapsing into UMI-guided consensus sequences were performed with migec v1.2.7. With mixcr v2.1.11, UMI consensuses were aligned to TRA and TRB V and J templates and assembled into clonotypes. A clonotype was counted as expanded or contracted only if both edgeR and NoisET called the change significant, with noise models trained on biological replicates. For edgeR calls, the cutoffs were a false discovery rate-adjusted p below 0.01 and a log2 fold-change threshold of 1. As an exploratory analysis of dynamics, max-normalized trajectories of the 1000 most abundant clonotypes were examined with PCA combined with hierarchical clustering. The CD4 or CD8 phenotype of responding clones was assigned using the separately sequenced CD4+ and CD8+ repertoires. TCRdb reworked the public reads: Q25 trimming with fastp, MiXCR clone assembly, productive beta chains retained. Rows with a matching CDR3 protein are joined into one entry that keeps the most common DNA and genes. It is TCRdb's table, rather than the study itself, that gives the V and J calls and clone size. The table for this sample lists about 430,000 distinct CDR3 sequences; roughly a quarter of them were counted only once. About 10% of the sample rests with the top ten.

V is pared back by 2 bases and J by 6 bases, with 22 bases lying between the germline termini. The CDR3 starts with the cysteine, ends with the phenylalanine, and has 17 residues. The retained sequence is limited to the CDR3, 51 bases, with the frame set at the first base. CDR1 and CDR2 are read off the germline V gene (reference sequence) as MNHEY and SMNVEV. The data were obtained in a study of T-cell memory formation after mild COVID-19 (dated by TCRdb to about 2021). In the study overall: TCR sequence clusters from the two donors were largely donor specific. In a couple of donors, T-cell clones that expanded and contracted after mild COVID-19 were followed by sequencing TCRalpha and TCRbeta repertoires longitudinally. Two young, previously healthy adult volunteers, one female and one male, were included in the cohort.

Ficoll-Paque density gradient centrifugation was used to isolate PBMCs. The study at large found these results: Contracting CD4+ clones were found mainly in CM and EM memory subsets, while CD8+ clones were enriched in EMRA. Balanced CD4/CD8 phenotypes were observed for clones contracting from day 15 to 85, whereas a bias towards CD4+ was observed for a second wave of clones expanding from day 15 to 37. Only a couple of mild cases were covered in the study, and larger cohorts including severe cases with pre-infection samples were considered necessary. SARS-CoV-2 specificity of the second-wave clones peaking on day 37 was not confirmed. Some responding clones were found in pre-infection memory, which suggests that pre-existing cross-reactive memory T cells took part in the SARS-CoV-2 response.

This TCR derives from an adult woman who had mild COVID-19 (a few samples of this study predate the infection). The sample titles of this study are shuffled in the database, so cell type and time point are left out; the donor was told from shared clones. The chain links TRBV27 with TRBJ1-2, with TRBD1 tentatively as D gene (6 bases match). Source material: PBMCs or a T cell subset sorted from them (not recorded which). The CDR3 region has the sequence CASSLIFRGGPGHGYTF. The DNA sequence follows: TGTGCCAGCAGTTTAATATTTCGTGGGGGGCCAGGGCATGGCTACACCTTC.